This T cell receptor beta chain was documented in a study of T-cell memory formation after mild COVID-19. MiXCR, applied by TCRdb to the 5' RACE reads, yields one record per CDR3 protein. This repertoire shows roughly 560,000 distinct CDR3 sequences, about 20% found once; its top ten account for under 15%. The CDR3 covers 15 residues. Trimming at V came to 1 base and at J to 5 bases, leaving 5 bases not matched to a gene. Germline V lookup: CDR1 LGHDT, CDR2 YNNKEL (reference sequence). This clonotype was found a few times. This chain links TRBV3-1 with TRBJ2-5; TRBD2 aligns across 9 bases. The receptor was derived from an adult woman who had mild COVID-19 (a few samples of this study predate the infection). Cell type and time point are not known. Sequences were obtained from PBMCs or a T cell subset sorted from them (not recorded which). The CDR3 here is CASSQGGGASETQYF. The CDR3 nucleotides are TGTGCCAGCAGCCAAGGCGGGGGGGCTTCGGAGACCCAGTACTTC.